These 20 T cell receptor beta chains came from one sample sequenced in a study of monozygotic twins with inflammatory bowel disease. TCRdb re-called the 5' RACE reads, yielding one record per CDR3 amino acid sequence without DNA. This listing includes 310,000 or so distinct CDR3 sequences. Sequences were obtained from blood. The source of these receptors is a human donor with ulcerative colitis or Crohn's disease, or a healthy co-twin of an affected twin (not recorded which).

CDR3 residues: CSVVGFGYQETQYF. The rearrangement links TRBV29-1 to TRBJ2-5. The CDR3 totals 14 residues. Germline loops: CDR1 SQVTM, CDR2 ANQGSEA.

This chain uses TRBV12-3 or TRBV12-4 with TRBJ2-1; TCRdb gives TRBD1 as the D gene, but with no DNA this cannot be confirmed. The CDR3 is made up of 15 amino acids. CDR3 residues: CASSLAGTPYNEQFF.

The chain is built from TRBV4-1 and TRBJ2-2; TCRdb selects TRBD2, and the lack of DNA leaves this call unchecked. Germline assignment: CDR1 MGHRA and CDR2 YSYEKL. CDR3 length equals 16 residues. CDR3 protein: CASSQGVGRNTGELFF.

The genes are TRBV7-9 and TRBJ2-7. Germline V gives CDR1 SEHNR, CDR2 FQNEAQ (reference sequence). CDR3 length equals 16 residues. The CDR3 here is CASSFPIGYGHYEQYF.

CDR3 loop: CASSLGKGGASSYEQYF. V gene TRBV7-2 combines with J gene TRBJ2-7; the D gene TCRdb calls, TRBD1, cannot be checked with no DNA. Germline values: CDR1 SGHTA, CDR2 FQGNSA. CDR3 length: 17 residues.

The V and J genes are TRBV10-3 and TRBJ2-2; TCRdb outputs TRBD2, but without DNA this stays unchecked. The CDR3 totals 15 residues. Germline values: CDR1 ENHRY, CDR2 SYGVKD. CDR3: CAISDRDYRGGELFF.

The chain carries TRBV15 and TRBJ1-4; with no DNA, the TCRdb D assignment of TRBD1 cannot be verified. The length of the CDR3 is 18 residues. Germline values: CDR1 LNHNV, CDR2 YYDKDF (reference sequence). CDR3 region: CATSSGRDNLIRNEKLFF. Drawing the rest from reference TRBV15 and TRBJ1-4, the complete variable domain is DAMVIQNPRYQVTQFGKPVTLSCSQTLNHNVMYWYQQKSSQAPKLLFHYYDKDFNNEADTPDNFQSRRPNTSFCFLDIRSPGLGDTAMYLCATSSGRDNLIRNEKLFFGSGTQLSVL.

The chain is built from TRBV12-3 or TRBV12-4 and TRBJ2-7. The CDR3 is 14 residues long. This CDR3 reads CASSSNGGLYEQYF.

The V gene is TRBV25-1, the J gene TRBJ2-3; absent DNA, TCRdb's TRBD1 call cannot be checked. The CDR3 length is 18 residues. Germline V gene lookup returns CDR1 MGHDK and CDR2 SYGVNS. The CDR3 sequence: CASSDVVNRAGFTDTQYF.

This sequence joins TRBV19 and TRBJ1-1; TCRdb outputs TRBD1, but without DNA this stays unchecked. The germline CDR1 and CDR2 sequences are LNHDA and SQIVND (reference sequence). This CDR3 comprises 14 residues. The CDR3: CASSIGPGNTEAFF.

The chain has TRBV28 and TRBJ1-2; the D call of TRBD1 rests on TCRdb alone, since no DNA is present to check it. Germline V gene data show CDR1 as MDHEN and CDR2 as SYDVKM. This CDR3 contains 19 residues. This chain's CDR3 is CASSLRGMAGQGYNYGYTF.

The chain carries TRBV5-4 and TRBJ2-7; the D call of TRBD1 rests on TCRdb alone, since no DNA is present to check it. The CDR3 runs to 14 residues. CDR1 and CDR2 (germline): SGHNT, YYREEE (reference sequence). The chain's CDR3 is CASSFPGVPYEQYF.

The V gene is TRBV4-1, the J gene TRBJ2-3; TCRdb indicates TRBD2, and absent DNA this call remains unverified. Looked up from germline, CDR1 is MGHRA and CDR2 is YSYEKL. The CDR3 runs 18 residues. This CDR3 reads CASSSPRGLAETTDTQYF.

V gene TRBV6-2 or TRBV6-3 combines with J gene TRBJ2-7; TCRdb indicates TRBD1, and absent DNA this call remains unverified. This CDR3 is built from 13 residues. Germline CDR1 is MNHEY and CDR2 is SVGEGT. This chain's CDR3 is CASSRTGYYEQYF.

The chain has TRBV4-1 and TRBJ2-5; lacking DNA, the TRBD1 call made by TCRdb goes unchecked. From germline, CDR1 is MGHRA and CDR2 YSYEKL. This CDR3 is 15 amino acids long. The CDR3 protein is CASSQEVRGRETQYF.

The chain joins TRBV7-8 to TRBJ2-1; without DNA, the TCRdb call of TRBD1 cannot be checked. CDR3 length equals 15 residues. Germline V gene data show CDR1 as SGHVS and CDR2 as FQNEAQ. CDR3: CASSFSGGGMVEQFF.

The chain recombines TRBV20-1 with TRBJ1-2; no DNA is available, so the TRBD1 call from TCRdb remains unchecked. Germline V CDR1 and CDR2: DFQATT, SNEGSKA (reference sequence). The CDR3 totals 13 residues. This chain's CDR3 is CSATTDDRGGYTF.

CDR3 in amino acids: CASSPTGGTSSHEQFF. V gene TRBV7-2 combines with J gene TRBJ2-1; no DNA is available, so the TRBD2 call from TCRdb remains unchecked. The CDR3 spans 16 residues. Germline V gene sequence: CDR1 SGHTA, CDR2 FQGNSA.

CDR3 sequence reads: CASSLLPQRDRLYGYTF. The chain recombines TRBV11-3 with TRBJ1-2; the TCRdb call, TRBD1, lacks DNA for checking. CDR1 is SGHNT, CDR2 YENEEA, per germline. The CDR3 runs 17 residues.

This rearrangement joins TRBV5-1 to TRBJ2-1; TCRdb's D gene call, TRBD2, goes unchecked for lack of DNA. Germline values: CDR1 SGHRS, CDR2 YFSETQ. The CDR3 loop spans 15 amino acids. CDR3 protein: CASSLGTSALNEQFF.